This TCR beta chain came from a study of blood T cell repertoires in COVID-19 (dated by TCRdb to 2018 to 2020). Background for the entire study: Samples covering the acute and convalescent phases of COVID-19 were provided by collaborators in the United States, Italy and Spain. Samples came from the ongoing ImmuneRACE study (first 160 participants) plus 1,254 subjects from 6 global collaborators. The repertoires were released in a freely available public database meant as a resource for research on the immune response to SARS-CoV-2. The sample metadata nearly always contained a de-identified subject ID, COVID-19 status, age in years and sex. Where available, HLA class I and class II types were obtained from metadata supplied by the sample provider rather than from assay-based typing. Subjects who had been exposed to COVID-19, were actively infected with it, or had recovered from it provided the deeply sampled blood TCRbeta repertoires that made up the dataset. The material from the prospective study consisted of cDNA or gDNA derived from T cells, B-cell-depleted T cells, or PBMCs.

Broader findings and caveats from the paper: The quantity of clinical and demographic metadata differed by source and by participant and was supplied without curation.

Turning to this clone: Its recognized antigen is unknown. The record has no base qualities; no much larger clone is one base away.

TCRbeta CDR3 regions were amplified from genomic DNA by means of the immunoSEQ Assay, a bias-controlled multiplex PCR. In the source study's methods: Within the assay, amplification of reference gene primers was used to estimate how many nucleated cells each sample contained. To quantify the absolute abundance of each unique TCRbeta CDR3 rearrangement, sequence reads were collapsed and filtered. For each sample, productive Simpson clonality was calculated as the square root of Simpson's diversity index over productive rearrangements. TCRdb obtained this table from immuneACCESS and retained in-frame rearrangements with V and J assigned. These tables miss some clones; where compared with another copy, unresolved V genes account for less than half of the shortfall, and the remainder is unexplained. That table is the source of V, J and clone size, and D and trimming were worked out from the DNA. This sample holds about 100,000 clones; approximately 91% were observed only once. The top ten hold roughly 2.1% of the sample.

Each collaborating institution followed its own protocols to collect whole blood in K2EDTA tubes. For TCRbeta analysis, collaborator samples were shipped as frozen whole blood, as isolated PBMCs, or as DNA extracted from either sample type. The sequencing input was peripheral blood. The clonotype was recovered from a man aged 45-65 years with active COVID-19.

Read as DNA, the sequence is TGTGCCAGTAGTACAAGACACTACACCGGGGAGCTGTTTTTT. The resulting protein is CASSTRHYTGELFF. The chain is assembled from TRBV19 and TRBJ2-2; the D segment cannot be called with confidence. Via the germline V gene (reference sequence), CDR1 is LNHDA and CDR2 SQIVND. The CDR3 holds 14 amino acids from the cysteine to the phenylalanine. Only the CDR3 DNA stays, 42 bases, in frame from base 1. V drops 4 bases and J drops 3 bases, leaving 9 bases in between.